The rows below give T cell receptor beta chains drawn from one sample of a study of control samples from healthy donors and cancer patients. Clones were sequenced by immunoSEQ multiplex PCR, and TCRdb holds only the in-frame ones, with some missing. The sample has about 120,000 clones, around 88% seen once. Sequenced: blood. The origin of the receptors is a man aged 40-55 years in good health. Each CDR3 is given with its conserved first and last residue. A D gene is named only where the DNA matches it firmly. Clone size appears in some rows only: once, few, many, or a class for an expanded clone.

clone size,V gene,J gene,D gene,CDR3 DNA,CDR3 protein
-,TRBV5-8,TRBJ2-3,TRBD1,TGTGCCAGCAGCTTAAAAAAGACAGGGGGCAGAACAGATACGCAGTATTTT,CASSLKKTGGRTDTQYF
-,TRBV19,TRBJ1-1,-,TGTGCCAGTAGTCTCGGGACACCCGCGGTTATGAACACTGAAGCTTTCTTT,CASSLGTPAVMNTEAFF
-,TRBV20-1,TRBJ2-1,-,TGCAGTGCTAGTACCGACCGCTACAATGAGCAGTTCTTC,CSASTDRYNEQFF
-,TRBV21-1,TRBJ1-1,-,TGTGCCAGCAGCAACAAGCTGAGACAGGGTGAGGAACGGACGGTGAACACTGAAGCTTTCTTT,CASSNKLRQGEERTVNTEAFF
-,TRBV29-1,TRBJ2-5,-,TGCAGCGTAAGGCAGCGGGAGACCCAGTACTTC,CSVRQRETQYF
-,TRBV19,TRBJ2-5,-,TGTGCCAGTAGTATAATACAGGGAGTCCAAGAGACCCAGTACTTC,CASSIIQGVQETQYF
-,TRBV6-5,TRBJ2-5,TRBD1,TGTGCCAGCAGCCCACTTGGACAGGGGGAAGAGACCCAGTACTTC,CASSPLGQGEETQYF
-,TRBV5-1,TRBJ2-1,TRBD2,TGCGCCAGCAGCTTGGGGGGGACTAGCAATGAGCAGTTCTTC,CASSLGGTSNEQFF
-,TRBV19,TRBJ1-4,-,TGTGCCAGTAATCGGGACGGCCAGGGAGCAACTAATGAAAAACTGTTTTTT,CASNRDGQGATNEKLFF
once,TRBV5-1,TRBJ2-7,-,TGCGCCAGCAGGGTTGAGAGGAACTACGAGCAGTACTTC,CASRVERNYEQYF
-,TRBV9,TRBJ1-1,-,TGTGCCAGCAGCCCAAGTTTGGGGACTGAAGCTTTCTTT,CASSPSLGTEAFF
-,TRBV6-6,TRBJ2-3,-,TGTGCCAGCAGAAGGGGGGTCCGCACAGATACGCAGTATTTT,CASRRGVRTDTQYF
-,TRBV5-6,TRBJ2-1,TRBD1,TGTGCCAGCAGCTTGGGGGACAGGGAAAAAGTTGTGGAGCAGTTCTTC,CASSLGDREKVVEQFF
-,TRBV7-3,TRBJ1-6,-,TGTGCCAGCAGCCTGGACAGCTCCTATAATTCACCCCTCCACTTT,CASSLDSSYNSPLHF
-,TRBV6-5,TRBJ2-7,-,TGTGCCAGCCGAGAACGGTCGTCCTACGAGCAGTACTTC,CASRERSSYEQYF
-,TRBV20-1,TRBJ2-3,-,TGCAGTGCTAGAGTCGTAGATACGCAGTATTTT,CSARVVDTQYF
-,TRBV5-1,TRBJ1-3,-,TGCGCCAGCAGCTTGGACGGAACTTCTGGAAACACCATATATTTT,CASSLDGTSGNTIYF
-,TRBV7-8,TRBJ2-3,-,TGTGCCAGCAGCTTAGCTGGAGACTTGAGCACAGATACGCAGTATTTT,CASSLAGDLSTDTQYF
-,TRBV30,TRBJ1-6,-,TGTGCCTGGAGTGTACAGGGATCCTATAATTCACCCCTCCACTTT,CAWSVQGSYNSPLHF
-,TRBV5-1,TRBJ1-1,-,TGCGCCAGCAGCTTTTTGGGTAGGGGAAGTACTGAAGCTTTCTTT,CASSFLGRGSTEAFF
-,TRBV7-2,TRBJ2-7,TRBD1,TGTGCCAGCAGCCGGACAGGGGGCGGTCCCGAGCAGTACTTC,CASSRTGGGPEQYF
-,TRBV10-3,TRBJ1-5,TRBD1,TGTGCCCATCAGTATCCACAGGGGGCTTGCAATCAGCCCCAGCATTTT,CAHQYPQGACNQPQHF
-,TRBV11-2,TRBJ2-7,TRBD1,TGTGCCAGCAGCTTAGATTGGGACAGGGGGCATGAGCAGTACTTC,CASSLDWDRGHEQYF